Each of the 30 T cell receptor beta chains below was sequenced from the same sample in a study of cytomegalovirus exposure and HLA in healthy donors (TCRdb year 2017). Receptors were amplified or captured by the immunoSEQ multiplex PCR assay. For the multiplex PCR, a mixture combining 60 forward primers for TCR Vbeta segments and 13 reverse primers for TCR Jbeta segments was used. TCRdb limited this immuneACCESS table to in-frame rearrangements with V and J called. A share of clones is missing; checked studies link under half to unresolved V genes, and the rest is unexplained. This sample has 100,000 or so clones in its table, and 65% to 85% of those were observed once. The top ten hold 1.5% to 2% of the sample. The sequencing input was PBMCs. These receptors all stem from a woman between 40 and 50 years old in good health and CMV-seronegative.

CDR3 nucleotide sequence: TGTGCCAGCAGCGTAGAGGGGGGGACAGGCCGGAACACCGGGGAGCTGTTTTTT. It specifies CASSVEGGTGRNTGELFF. The chain uses TRBV9 and TRBJ2-2; a weak D match, TRBD1 (8 bases). Germline CDR1 is SGDLS and CDR2 is YYNGEE. The CDR3 runs to 18 residues. The V and J ends lost 0 bases and 1 base respectively, with 16 bases between them.

The chain has TRBV19 and TRBJ2-1, with 10 bases lining up with TRBD1. Germline V gives CDR1 LNHDA, CDR2 SQIVND (reference sequence). J was trimmed by 7 bases and V by 5 bases; bases with no gene match: 8. The CDR3 consists of 15 residues. The CDR3 DNA sequence: TGTGCCAGTAGTGTACCGGGACAGGGGCGGAATGAGCAGTTCTTC. Translation: CASSVPGQGRNEQFF.

The chain couples TRBV9 to TRBJ2-5; TRBD2 agrees at 12 bases. CDR1 and CDR2 from the germline V gene are SGDLS and YYNGEE. Trimming removed 3 bases from V and 3 bases from J; junction bases left unmatched: 9. The length of the CDR3 is 17 residues. The CDR3 DNA follows: TGTGCCAGCAGCGCTGGACTAGCGGGGTTCCCGAAAGAGACCCAGTACTTC. Its protein is CASSAGLAGFPKETQYF.

CDR3 in amino acids: CASSEWGGYTDTQYF. In DNA form, the CDR3 reads TGTGCCAGCAGTGAATGGGGGGGATACACAGATACGCAGTATTTT. This chain links TRBV6-1 with TRBJ2-3; TRBD2 agrees at 7 bases. CDR3 size: 15 residues. The V gene end was trimmed by 2 bases and the J gene end by 2 bases; junction bases not matched to a gene: 4. Per germline, CDR1 MNHNS and CDR2 SASEGT.

This chain uses TRBV2 with TRBJ1-4, with 7 bases lining up with TRBD1. The CDR3 sequence is 17 residues long. V shed 3 bases, J shed 0 bases, and the junction held 7 bases outside the gene matches. The germline CDR1 and CDR2 sequences are SNHLY and FYNNEI. CDR3 loop: CASSDQGVKATNEKLFF. The DNA of the CDR3 is TGTGCCAGCAGTGACCAGGGGGTAAAAGCAACTAATGAAAAACTGTTTTTT.

This clone turned up a few times. J is TRBJ1-1 and V is TRBV5-4; 8 positions agree with TRBD1. V shed 3 bases and J 5 bases; nucleotides not matched to a gene: 6. In germline, CDR1 is SGHNT, CDR2 YYREEE (reference sequence). CDR3 length: 14 amino acids. CDR3 coding DNA: TGTGCCAGCAGCTCCGGACAGGGCGGAACTGAAGCTTTCTTT. It specifies CASSSGQGGTEAFF.

The J gene is TRBJ2-7, the V gene TRBV7-3, with D possibly TRBD1 on 5 matching bases. Germline-derived CDR1 and CDR2 are SGHTA and FQGTGA. This CDR3 has 13 amino acids. V was cut by 0 bases and J by 5 bases, with 8 bases left in between. As DNA, the CDR3 is TGTGCCAGCAGCTTAACCAGGGAACACGAGCAGTACTTC. As protein: CASSLTREHEQYF.

The V and J genes are TRBV27 and TRBJ2-5, with 13 positions matching TRBD2. The V and J ends lost 6 bases and 1 base, in that order; junction bases with no gene match: 5. Germline values: CDR1 MNHEY, CDR2 SMNVEV (reference sequence). The CDR3 runs to 16 residues. As DNA, the CDR3 is TGTGCCAGCAGCCCGGGACTAGCGGGACCCCAAGAGACCCAGTACTTC. This sequence encodes CASSPGLAGPQETQYF.

This clone has just one count. CDR3 in amino acids: CASSPPRRREGRQTQYF. The CDR3 DNA follows: TGTGCCAGCAGCCCCCCCCGCCGGCGGGAGGGCCGCCAGACCCAGTACTTC. This chain links TRBV7-3 with TRBJ2-5, with TRBD2 identical over 9 bases. V lost 5 bases to trimming and J lost 6 bases; unmatched junction nucleotides: 16. CDR3 length equals 17 residues. Looked up from germline, CDR1 is SGHTA and CDR2 is FQGTGA.

For this clone: The junction departs from the called germline gene at one end, perhaps through a read error. This chain joins TRBV7-9 and TRBJ2-7; TRBD1 matches at 9 bases. This CDR3 is built from 15 residues. Germline V gene sequence: CDR1 SEHNR, CDR2 FQNEAQ (reference sequence). CDR3 sequence reads: CSSSWPGQGLLEQYF. The CDR3 coding sequence is TGTTCCAGCAGCTGGCCGGGACAGGGCCTGTTAGAGCAGTACTTC.

For the CDR3, the DNA is TGTGCCAGCAGTTCCCAGGGGGCGAGCATCTACGAGCAGTACTTC. Protein sequence: CASSSQGASIYEQYF. The rearrangement uses TRBV28 and TRBJ2-7; 8 positions agree with TRBD1. CDR1 and CDR2 (germline): MDHEN, SYDVKM. This CDR3 is built from 15 residues. After removal of 4 bases from V and 3 bases from J, the junction contained 8 bases not matched to a gene.

V is TRBV5-8 and J is TRBJ2-7, with TRBD1 matching over 8 bases. The V gene's germline CDR1 is SGHTS and CDR2 YDEGEE. The V and J ends lost 4 bases and 2 bases, in that order; junction bases with no gene match: 14. The length of the CDR3 is 17 residues. CDR3 nucleotides: TGTGCCAGCAGCCCAACCCCCGGGACAGGATTACCCTACGAGCAGTACTTC. Residues: CASSPTPGTGLPYEQYF.

This chain connects TRBV15 to TRBJ2-3; 9 positions match TRBD2. This CDR3 comprises 19 residues. V was clipped by 2 bases and J by 3 bases; unmatched bases: 15. Germline assignment: CDR1 LNHNV and CDR2 YYDKDF (reference sequence). This chain's CDR3 is CATSRTLPGLAKGTDTQYF. The CDR3 region has the DNA TGTGCCACCAGCAGAACGCTACCCGGACTAGCGAAGGGGACAGATACGCAGTATTTT.

This clone came up once. The chain carries TRBV28 and TRBJ1-5, with D perhaps TRBD1 (6 bases). The CDR3 is 14 residues long. Germline V lookup: CDR1 MDHEN, CDR2 SYDVKM. Trimming took 8 bases from V and 7 from J, leaving 18 bases between them. This chain's CDR3 is CASLVGTSRQPQHF. CDR3 nucleotide sequence: TGTGCCAGCCTGGTCGGGACATCCCGGCAGCCCCAGCATTTT.

The chain recombines TRBV27 with TRBJ2-7; TRBD2 matches at 9 bases. V gave up 7 bases and J gave up 11 bases; unmatched junction bases: 15. Germline assignment: CDR1 MNHEY and CDR2 SMNVEV (reference sequence). The CDR3 loop spans 14 amino acids. CDR3 nucleotides: TGTGCCAGCACCCCTCGGGGGGCTAGCGGGAAAGAGTACTTC. Its protein product is CASTPRGASGKEYF.

This clone occurred once. The chain uses TRBV19 and TRBJ2-5; 8 positions match TRBD2. Per the germline V gene, CDR1 is LNHDA and CDR2 is SQIVND (reference sequence). The V and J ends lost 7 bases and 7 bases, in that order; junction bases with no gene match: 11. The CDR3 contains 14 residues. CDR3 sequence: CASIDREGSGTQYF. The CDR3 bases are TGTGCCAGTATTGACCGGGAGGGTTCGGGGACCCAGTACTTC.

J is TRBJ2-5 and V is TRBV5-1; possible D gene TRBD1, 6 bases. CDR3 length equals 14 residues. Trimming left V 1 base short and J 2 bases short, with 9 bases between. Germline V gene lookup returns CDR1 SGHRS and CDR2 YFSETQ. The CDR3 spells CASSLSTGQETQYF. CDR3 nucleotides: TGCGCCAGCAGCTTGTCGACAGGACAAGAGACCCAGTACTTC.

The chain has TRBV27 and TRBJ1-6, with D uncertain. Trimming removed 4 bases at V and 0 bases at J, with 16 bases between. This CDR3 comprises 18 residues. Germline CDR1 MNHEY, CDR2 SMNVEV (reference sequence). CDR3 DNA sequence: TGTGCCAGCAGTTCGCTCGGGTTCGGGAACTCCTATAATTCACCCCTCCACTTT. Translating it yields CASSSLGFGNSYNSPLHF.

The CDR3 region is CSVSGIAGSSYEQYF. Written as DNA, the CDR3 is TGCAGCGTTTCCGGAATAGCGGGCAGCTCCTACGAGCAGTACTTC. This chain joins TRBV29-1 and TRBJ2-7; TRBD2 agrees at 7 bases. The V segment lost 5 bases and the J segment 0 bases; nucleotides outside the gene matches: 10. Per germline, CDR1 SQVTM and CDR2 ANQGSEA. The CDR3 is made up of 15 amino acids.

This chain connects TRBV2 to TRBJ2-7; TRBD2 aligns across 7 bases. Trimming took 6 bases from V and 5 from J; bases not matched to a gene: 4. The germline V gene encodes CDR1 SNHLY and CDR2 FYNNEI. The CDR3 totals 12 residues. The CDR3, as DNA: TGTGCCAGCAGCCCTACTAGCGACGAGCAGTACTTC. Encoded protein: CASSPTSDEQYF.

This clone was counted a few times. The rearrangement links TRBV9 to TRBJ2-1; 8 bases are a match to TRBD1. V lost 3 bases to trimming and J lost 0 bases; unmatched junction nucleotides: 5. CDR3 size: 16 residues. Looked up from germline, CDR1 is SGDLS and CDR2 is YYNGEE. CDR3 sequence (DNA): TGTGCCAGCAGCGATAGACAGGGGAACTCCTACAATGAGCAGTTCTTC. As protein: CASSDRQGNSYNEQFF.

The chain recombines TRBV30 with TRBJ1-6, with a possible D match to TRBD1 (5 bases). V lost 2 bases, J lost 6 bases, and 20 bases lay in between. Germline V gives CDR1 GTSNPN, CDR2 SVGIG (reference sequence). CDR3 length: 17 residues. CDR3 nucleotide sequence: TGTGCCTGGAGTAAGGGTGGGGGGGATCCAGGTAATTCACCCCTCCACTTT. It codes for CAWSKGGGDPGNSPLHF. Together with reference TRBV30 and TRBJ1-6, the CDR3 gives the full variable domain: SQTIHQWPATLVQPVGSPLSLECTVEGTSNPNLYWYRQAAGRGLQLLFYSVGIGQISSEVPQNLSASRPQDRQFILSSKKLLLSDSGFYLCAWSKGGGDPGNSPLHFGNGTRLTVT.

This clone has just one count. V and J are TRBV4-1 and TRBJ2-5; 8 bases are a match to TRBD2. With 4 bases clipped from V and 1 base from J, the junction kept 5 bases outside the gene matches. CDR3 length equals 15 residues. Germline V CDR1 and CDR2: MGHRA, YSYEKL. CDR3 DNA: TGCGCCAGCAGCCCTGGCGGGAGGACCCAAGAGACCCAGTACTTC. It is translated as CASSPGGRTQETQYF.

This clone was counted a few times. The V gene is TRBV5-1, the J gene TRBJ2-1, with TRBD2 as a possible D gene (5 bases). Germline V gene data show CDR1 as SGHRS and CDR2 as YFSETQ. The CDR3 has 17 residues. Trimming took off 4 bases at V and 0 bases at J, with 17 bases between the two ends. The CDR3 DNA reads TGCGCCAGCAGCCGGGATAGGACGGAAGCCTCCTACAATGAGCAGTTCTTC. Translation gives CASSRDRTEASYNEQFF. Filled out from reference TRBV5-1 and TRBJ2-1, the complete variable domain reads KAGVTQTPRYLIKTRGQQVTLSCSPISGHRSVSWYQQTPGQGLQFLFEYFSETQRNKGNFPGRFSGRQFSNSRSEMNVSTLELGDSALYLCASSRDRTEASYNEQFFGPGTRLTVL.

This clone was picked up one time. V gene TRBV6-1 combines with J gene TRBJ1-1; D might be TRBD1 (5 bases). Germline assignment: CDR1 MNHNS and CDR2 SASEGT. Trimming shortened V by 5 bases and J by 1 base, and 11 bases separated the two germline ends. The CDR3 sequence is 14 residues long. The CDR3 DNA sequence: TGTGCCAGCAGTCCACAGGAAACGAACACTGAAGCTTTCTTT. Amino acid sequence: CASSPQETNTEAFF.

The chain employs TRBV4-3 and TRBJ1-2, with 8 positions matching TRBD1. The CDR3 is 16 amino acids. V shed 0 bases and J 9 bases; nucleotides not matched to a gene: 12. Per germline, CDR1 LGHNA and CDR2 YSLEER. Written as DNA, the CDR3 is TGCGCCAGCAGCCAAGATTCCCGTGACAGGGGAAACAGCTACACCTTC. Translation gives CASSQDSRDRGNSYTF.

The chain joins TRBV2 to TRBJ2-5; D is perhaps TRBD1 (5 bases). The J call could be wrong; TRBJ2-7 is a better fit for the DNA end. The CDR3 consists of 16 residues. Germline V lookup: CDR1 SNHLY, CDR2 FYNNEI. The chain's CDR3 is CASIPKFSGNSYEQYF. CDR3 sequence (DNA): TGTGCCAGCATTCCTAAGTTCTCAGGGAACTCCTACGAGCAGTACTTC.

The chain employs TRBV28 and TRBJ1-2, with TRBD1 as a possible D gene (5 bases). This CDR3 has 14 amino acids. Germline CDR1 is MDHEN and CDR2 is SYDVKM. V lost 3 bases to trimming and J lost 2 bases, with 10 bases between them. DNA for the CDR3: TGTGCCAGCAGTTTCGACAGCTTAAACTATGGCTACACCTTC. Translation gives CASSFDSLNYGYTF.

The chain links TRBV4-1 to TRBJ2-3; TRBD1 agrees at 7 bases. Germline CDR1 reads MGHRA; CDR2 reads YSYEKL. CDR3 length: 19 residues. J lost 6 bases, V lost 1 base, and 19 bases had no gene match. This chain's CDR3 is CASSQAVYRQGGSLDTQYF. CDR3 DNA: TGCGCCAGCAGCCAAGCAGTTTACCGACAGGGCGGGTCCTTGGATACGCAGTATTTT.

The J gene is TRBJ2-7, the V gene TRBV4-2; TRBD2 is a possible D gene (6 bases). Deletions cut 0 bases from V and 0 bases from J, with 9 bases between. CDR3 length: 15 amino acids. Germline CDR1 LGHNA, CDR2 YNFKEQ. For the CDR3, the DNA is TGTGCCAGCAGCCAAGAAGAACTAGCCTCCTACGAGCAGTACTTC. Amino acids: CASSQEELASYEQYF.